The present entry profiles one T cell receptor (beta chain) with its context. The sample comes from a study of blood T cells in healthy people across ages. V dropped 7 bases and J dropped 1 base, with 13 bases sitting between them. CDR3 length equals 14 residues. Germline lookup yields CDR1 SGHVS and CDR2 FQNEAQ. For the second PCR, which ran for about 6 to 11 cycles, a sample-barcoded 5' primer and a J-beta primer mix were used. TCRdb used MiXCR to reprocess the 5' RACE reads, holding one entry per CDR3 protein. The data contain about 750,000 distinct CDR3 sequences, about 55% of them singletons. Sequenced material: blood. The receptor was isolated from a man older than 75 in good health. The rearrangement links TRBV7-8 to TRBJ1-1, with unresolved D. The CDR3 is CASTIDTGNTEAFF. The CDR3 DNA follows: TGTGCCAGCACCATCGACACCGGGAACACTGAAGCTTTCTTT.